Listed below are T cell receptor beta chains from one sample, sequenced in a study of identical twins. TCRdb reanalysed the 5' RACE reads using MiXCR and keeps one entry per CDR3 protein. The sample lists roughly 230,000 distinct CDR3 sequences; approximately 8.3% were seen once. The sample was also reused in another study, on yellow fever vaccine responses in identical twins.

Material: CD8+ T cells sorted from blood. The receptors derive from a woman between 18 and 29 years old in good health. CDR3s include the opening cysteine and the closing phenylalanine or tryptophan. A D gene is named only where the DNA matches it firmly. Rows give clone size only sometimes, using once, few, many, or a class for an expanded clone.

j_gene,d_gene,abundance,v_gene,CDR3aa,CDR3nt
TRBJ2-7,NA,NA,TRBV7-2,CASSFEVGTYEQYF,TGTGCCAGCAGCTTCGAGGTTGGCACCTACGAGCAGTACTTC
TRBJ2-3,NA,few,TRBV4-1,CASSQQVVGTDTQYF,TGCGCCAGCAGCCAACAAGTGGTGGGCACAGATACGCAGTATTTT
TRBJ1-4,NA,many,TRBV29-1,CSALNEKLFF,TGCAGCGCCCTCAATGAAAAACTGTTTTTT
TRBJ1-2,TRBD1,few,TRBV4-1,CASTPTGTANYGYTF,TGCGCCAGCACCCCGACCGGGACAGCGAACTATGGCTACACCTTC
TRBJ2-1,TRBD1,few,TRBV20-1,CSARDDRGHEQFF,TGCAGTGCTAGGGATGACAGGGGGCATGAGCAGTTCTTC
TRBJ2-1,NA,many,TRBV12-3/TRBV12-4,CASTHQGPGGGNEQFF,TGTGCCAGCACCCACCAAGGGCCAGGGGGGGGCAATGAGCAGTTCTTC
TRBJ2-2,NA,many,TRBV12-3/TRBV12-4,CASSLGLNTGELFF,TGTGCCAGCAGTTTAGGGCTGAACACCGGGGAGCTGTTTTTT
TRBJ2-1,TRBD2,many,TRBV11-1,CASSSLRVDSGRSNEQFF,TGTGCCAGCAGCTCCCTCCGGGTAGATAGCGGGAGGTCCAATGAGCAGTTCTTC
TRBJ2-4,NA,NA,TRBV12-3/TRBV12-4,CASSPEDNNIQYF,TGTGCCAGCAGTCCAGAGGATAATAACATTCAGTACTTC
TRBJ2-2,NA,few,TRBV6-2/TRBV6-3,CASSYKIGAGELFF,TGTGCCAGCAGTTACAAGATTGGGGCCGGGGAGCTGTTTTTT
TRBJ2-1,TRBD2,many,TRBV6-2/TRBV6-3,CASSQLAEPPYNEQFF,TGTGCCAGCAGCCAACTAGCGGAACCACCATACAATGAGCAGTTCTTC
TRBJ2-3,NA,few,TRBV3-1,CASSQDVRARTDTQYF,TGTGCCAGCAGCCAAGATGTCAGGGCCCGCACAGATACGCAGTATTTT
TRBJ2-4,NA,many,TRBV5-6,CASSFSSSSKNIQYF,TGTGCCAGCAGCTTCTCCTCGTCGTCCAAAAACATTCAGTACTTC
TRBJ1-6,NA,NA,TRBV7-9,CASSLPGANSPLHF,TGTGCCAGCAGCTTGCCAGGGGCAAATTCACCCCTCCACTTT
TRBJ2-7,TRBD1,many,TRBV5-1,CASSLEGTGGEQYF,TGCGCCAGCAGCTTGGAAGGGACAGGTGGCGAGCAGTACTTC
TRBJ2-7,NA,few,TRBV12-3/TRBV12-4,CASSSQLTYEQYF,TGTGCCAGCAGTTCACAGCTTACCTACGAGCAGTACTTC
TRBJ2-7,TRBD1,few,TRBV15,CATSSRTGLTYEQYF,TGTGCCACCAGCTCACGGACAGGCCTTACCTACGAGCAGTACTTC
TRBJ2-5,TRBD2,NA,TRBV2,CASSEPDSGGQETQYF,TGTGCCAGCAGTGAACCCGACAGCGGGGGACAAGAGACCCAGTACTTC
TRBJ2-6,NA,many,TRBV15,CATSRRSSGANVLTF,TGTGCCACCAGCAGAAGGTCCTCTGGGGCCAACGTCCTGACTTTC
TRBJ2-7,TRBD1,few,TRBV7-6,CASSSPGTGLEQYF,TGTGCCAGCAGCTCCCCCGGGACAGGTCTGGAGCAGTACTTC
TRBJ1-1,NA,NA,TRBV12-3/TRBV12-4,CASSFGEMDKNTEAFF,TGTGCCAGCAGTTTTGGGGAGATGGACAAGAACACTGAAGCTTTCTTT
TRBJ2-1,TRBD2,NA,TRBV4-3,CASSQDLRLALVNEQFF,TGCGCCAGCAGCCAAGACTTACGACTAGCGTTAGTCAATGAGCAGTTCTTC
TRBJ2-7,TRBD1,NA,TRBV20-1,CSARDTTGWYEQYF,TGCAGTGCTAGAGATACGACAGGGTGGTACGAGCAGTACTTC
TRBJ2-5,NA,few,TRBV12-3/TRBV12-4,CASNPGTGPETQYF,TGTGCCAGCAACCCCGGGACTGGCCCAGAGACCCAGTACTTC
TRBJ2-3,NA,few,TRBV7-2,CASSLWVGGSDTQYF,TGTGCCAGCAGCTTATGGGTGGGGGGCTCAGATACGCAGTATTTT
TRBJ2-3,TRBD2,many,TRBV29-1,CSVDSGGEDTQYF,TGCAGCGTTGATAGCGGGGGCGAAGATACGCAGTATTTT
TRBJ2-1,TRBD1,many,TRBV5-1,CASSWTGGDVRPTHNEQFF,TGCGCCAGCAGCTGGACAGGGGGCGATGTCAGACCCACACACAATGAGCAGTTCTTC
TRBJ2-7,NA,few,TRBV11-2,CASSHGQPYEQYF,TGTGCCAGCAGCCACGGACAGCCCTACGAGCAGTACTTC
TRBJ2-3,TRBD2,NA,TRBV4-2,CASSSPSGGSDTQYF,TGTGCCAGCAGCAGCCCTAGCGGGGGTTCAGATACGCAGTATTTT
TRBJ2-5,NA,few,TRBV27,CASSPPGVPETQYF,TGTGCCAGCAGTCCCCCGGGAGTTCCAGAGACCCAGTACTTC
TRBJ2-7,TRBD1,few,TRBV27,CASSRTGVHEQYF,TGTGCCAGCAGTCGGACAGGGGTCCACGAGCAGTACTTC
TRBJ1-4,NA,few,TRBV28,CASSLNWGSEKLFF,TGTGCCAGCAGTTTGAACTGGGGGAGTGAAAAACTGTTTTTT
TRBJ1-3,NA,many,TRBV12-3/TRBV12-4,CATEQDNSGNTIYF,TGTGCCACAGAGCAAGACAACTCTGGAAACACCATATATTTT
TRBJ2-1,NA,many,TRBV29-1,CSVIGVTASSYNEQFF,TGCAGCGTCATAGGAGTGACTGCGAGCTCCTACAATGAGCAGTTCTTC
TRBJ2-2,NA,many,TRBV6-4,CASSDSNGVSGELFF,TGTGCCAGCAGTGACTCAAACGGGGTATCCGGGGAGCTGTTTTTT
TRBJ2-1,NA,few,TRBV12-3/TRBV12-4,CASSFWESNEQFF,TGTGCCAGCAGTTTTTGGGAGAGCAATGAGCAGTTCTTC
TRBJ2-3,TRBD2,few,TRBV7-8,CASSHSGGRSTDTQYF,TGTGCCAGCAGCCATAGCGGGGGCAGAAGCACAGATACGCAGTATTTT
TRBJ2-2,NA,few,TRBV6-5,CASSYPGTGELFF,TGTGCCAGCAGTTATCCGGGCACCGGGGAGCTGTTTTTT
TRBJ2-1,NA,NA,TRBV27,CASLGTNNEQFF,TGTGCCAGCCTAGGGACGAACAATGAGCAGTTCTTC
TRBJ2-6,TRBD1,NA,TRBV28,CASTPGQASGANVLTF,TGTGCCAGCACCCCGGGACAGGCCTCTGGGGCCAACGTCCTGACTTTC
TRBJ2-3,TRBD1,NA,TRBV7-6,CASSLGQGSDTQYF,TGTGCCAGCAGCTTAGGACAGGGGTCAGATACGCAGTATTTT